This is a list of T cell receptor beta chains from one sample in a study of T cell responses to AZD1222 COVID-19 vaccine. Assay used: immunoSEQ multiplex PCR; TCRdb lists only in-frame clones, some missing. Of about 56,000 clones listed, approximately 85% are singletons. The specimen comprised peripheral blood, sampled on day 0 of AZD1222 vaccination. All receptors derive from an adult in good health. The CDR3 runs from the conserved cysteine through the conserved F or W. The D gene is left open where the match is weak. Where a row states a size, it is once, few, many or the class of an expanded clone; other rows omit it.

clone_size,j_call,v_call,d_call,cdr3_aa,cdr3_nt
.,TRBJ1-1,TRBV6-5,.,CASSYSGSTEAFF,TGTGCCAGCAGTTACTCGGGAAGCACTGAAGCTTTCTTT
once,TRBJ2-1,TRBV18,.,CASSRATVDNEQFF,TGTGCCAGCTCACGGGCGACAGTCGACAATGAGCAGTTCTTC
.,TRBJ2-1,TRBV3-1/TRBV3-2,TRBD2,CASSQVSSGGIYNEQFF,TGTGCCAGCAGCCAAGTTTCTAGCGGGGGGATCTACAATGAGCAGTTCTTC
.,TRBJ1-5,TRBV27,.,CASSLSRVNQPQHF,TGTGCCAGCAGTTTGAGCAGGGTCAATCAGCCCCAGCATTTT
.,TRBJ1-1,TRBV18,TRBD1,CASSLSVPGQGASTEAFF,TGTGCCAGCTCACTATCTGTACCGGGACAGGGTGCTAGCACTGAAGCTTTCTTT
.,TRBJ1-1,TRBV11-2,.,CASSSTWNTEAFF,TGTGCCAGCAGCTCAACATGGAACACTGAAGCTTTCTTT
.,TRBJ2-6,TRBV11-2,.,CASSSQGSLSGANVLTF,TGTGCCAGCAGCTCACAGGGATCCCTCTCTGGGGCCAACGTCCTGACTTTC
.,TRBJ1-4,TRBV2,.,CASSESGTGNEKLFF,TGTGCCAGCAGTGAGTCCGGGACGGGTAATGAAAAACTGTTTTTT
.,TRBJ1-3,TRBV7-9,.,CASSPAQNSGNTIYF,TGTGCCAGCAGCCCCGCACAGAACTCTGGAAACACCATATATTTT
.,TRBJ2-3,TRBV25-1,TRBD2,CASANGRATDTQYF,TGTGCCAGCGCAAACGGGAGGGCCACAGATACGCAGTATTTT
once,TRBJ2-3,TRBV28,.,CASSRRGYTDTQYF,TGTGCCAGCAGTCGCAGGGGATACACAGATACGCAGTATTTT
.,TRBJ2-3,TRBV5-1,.,CASSLGQITDTQYF,TGCGCCAGCAGCTTGGGCCAGATCACAGATACGCAGTATTTT
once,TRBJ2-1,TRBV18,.,CASSPTSSYNEQFF,TGTGCCAGCTCACCAACGAGCTCCTACAATGAGCAGTTCTTC
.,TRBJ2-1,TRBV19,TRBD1,CASTQGAYNEQFF,TGTGCCAGCACACAGGGGGCCTACAATGAGCAGTTCTTC
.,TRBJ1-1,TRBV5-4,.,CASSLSSDRNTEAFF,TGTGCCAGCAGCTTATCCTCTGATAGGAACACTGAAGCTTTCTTT
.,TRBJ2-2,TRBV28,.,CASSLGAGELFF,TGTGCCAGCAGTCTAGGGGCCGGGGAGCTGTTTTTT
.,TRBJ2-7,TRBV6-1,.,CASSETRVYEQYF,TGTGCCAGCAGTGAGACGCGGGTTTACGAGCAGTACTTC
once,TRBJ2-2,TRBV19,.,CASRDGGLNTGELFF,TGTGCCAGTAGGGACGGGGGGCTGAACACCGGGGAGCTGTTTTTT
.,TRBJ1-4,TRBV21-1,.,CASSNYRTVYEKLFF,TGTGCCAGCAGCAACTACCGGACGGTGTATGAAAAACTGTTTTTT
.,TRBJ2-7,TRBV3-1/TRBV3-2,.,CASSHEPDEQYF,TGTGCCAGCAGCCACGAACCTGACGAGCAGTACTTC
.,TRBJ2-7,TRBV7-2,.,CASSPRSDEQYF,TGTGCCAGCAGCCCAAGGTCCGACGAGCAGTACTTC
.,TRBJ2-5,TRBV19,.,CASSMTGTQYF,TGTGCCAGTAGTATGACAGGCACCCAGTACTTC
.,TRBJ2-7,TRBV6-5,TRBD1,CASNRHWTGSYEQYF,TGTGCCAGCAATCGACATTGGACAGGCTCCTACGAGCAGTACTTC
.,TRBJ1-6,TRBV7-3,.,CASSSAGGMGSPLHF,TGTGCCAGCAGCTCCGCCGGGGGGATGGGATCACCCCTCCACTTT
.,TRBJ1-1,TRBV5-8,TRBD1,CASRKRTGTNTEAFF,TGTGCCAGCAGAAAACGGACAGGGACGAACACTGAAGCTTTCTTT
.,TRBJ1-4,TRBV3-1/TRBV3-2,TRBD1,CASSPTGVANEKLFF,TGTGCCAGCAGCCCGACAGGGGTTGCTAATGAAAAACTGTTTTTT
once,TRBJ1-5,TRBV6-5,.,CASSPAQRNQPQHF,TGTGCCAGCAGCCCCGCACAGCGAAATCAGCCCCAGCATTTT
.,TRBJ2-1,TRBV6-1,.,CASSEARVIGDYNEQFF,TGTGCCAGCAGTGAAGCGCGGGTGATCGGAGACTACAATGAGCAGTTCTTC
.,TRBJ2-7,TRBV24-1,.,CATSPSRAFDTDSYEQYF,TGTGCCACCAGTCCCAGCAGGGCATTTGACACAGACTCCTACGAGCAGTACTTC
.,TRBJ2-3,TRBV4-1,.,CASSQGGDTQYF,TGCGCCAGCAGCCAAGGGGGAGATACGCAGTATTTT
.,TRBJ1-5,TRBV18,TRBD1,CASSPTGQGDDQPQHF,TGTGCCAGCTCACCAACAGGACAGGGGGACGATCAGCCCCAGCATTTT
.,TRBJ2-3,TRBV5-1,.,CASSLAVGDTQYF,TGCGCCAGCAGCTTGGCCGTGGGAGATACGCAGTATTTT
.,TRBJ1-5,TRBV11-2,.,CASSADRATNQPQHF,TGTGCCAGCAGCGCGGACCGGGCCACAAATCAGCCCCAGCATTTT
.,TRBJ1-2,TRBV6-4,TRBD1,CASSEGTGVGGYTF,TGTGCCAGCAGTGAGGGGACAGGGGTTGGTGGCTACACCTTC
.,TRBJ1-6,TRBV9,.,CASSAFTGPLHF,TGTGCCAGCAGCGCCTTCACAGGGCCCCTCCACTTT
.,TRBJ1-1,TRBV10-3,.,CAIRGGVTEAFF,TGTGCCATCAGAGGGGGTGTCACTGAAGCTTTCTTT
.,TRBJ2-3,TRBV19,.,CASSIAAKGDTQYF,TGTGCCAGTAGTATAGCGGCAAAGGGAGATACGCAGTATTTT
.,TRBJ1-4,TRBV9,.,CASSVELFGGEKLFF,TGTGCCAGCAGCGTAGAGTTGTTCGGGGGCGAAAAACTGTTTTTT
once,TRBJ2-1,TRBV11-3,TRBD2,CASSSREGAYNEQFF,TGTGCCAGCAGCTCTAGGGAGGGAGCCTACAATGAGCAGTTCTTC
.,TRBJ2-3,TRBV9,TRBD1,CASSPPTGLDTQYF,TGTGCCAGCAGCCCCCCGACAGGGTTGGATACGCAGTATTTT
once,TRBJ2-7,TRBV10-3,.,CAINYPGAYEQYF,TGTGCCATCAATTATCCGGGGGCCTACGAGCAGTACTTC
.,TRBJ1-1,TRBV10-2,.,CASSEAGIEDKAFF,TGCGCCAGCAGTGAGGCCGGGATTGAGGATAAGGCTTTCTTT
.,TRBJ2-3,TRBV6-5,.,CASSPSGDTQYF,TGTGCCAGCAGCCCATCGGGGGATACGCAGTATTTT
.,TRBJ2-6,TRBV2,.,CASSEDRAQGANVLTF,TGTGCCAGCAGTGAAGACAGGGCTCAAGGGGCCAACGTCCTGACTTTC
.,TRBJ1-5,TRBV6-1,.,CASSEGFLEVQHF,TGTGCCAGCAGTGAAGGTTTCCTTGAGGTTCAGCATTTT
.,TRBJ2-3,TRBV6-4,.,CASSDSRLAGCADTQYF,TGTGCCAGCAGTGACTCGAGACTTGCGGGGTGCGCAGATACGCAGTATTTT
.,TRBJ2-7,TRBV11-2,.,CASSPLTVSSYEQYF,TGTGCCAGCAGCCCCCTGACGGTCAGCTCCTACGAGCAGTACTTC
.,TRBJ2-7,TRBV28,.,CASSGPLNPYEQYF,TGTGCCAGCAGCGGACCCTTAAACCCCTACGAGCAGTACTTC